This T cell receptor beta chain was identified in a study of OX40 agonist ivuxolimab in advanced cancers. At the level of the study: Patients with prior anti-PD-1, anti-PD-L1 or anti-CTLA-4 therapy were eligible; 40% had some. Study-wide findings and caveats: On average, a greater number of expanded clones characterised CD8+ T cells relative to CD4+. By week 6 at 0.1 to 3.0 mg/kg, blood CD4+ and CD8+ T cells had expanded clonally.

This clone was detected only a few times. What it binds is unknown. Between the trimmed V and J ends, which lost 1 base and 9 bases, there was a span of 12 bases. The CDR3 is made up of 13 amino acids. Germline CDR1 is SGHVS and CDR2 is FNYEAQ. The repertoire was sequenced with immunoSEQ multiplex PCR; TCRdb's copy has only in-frame clones and lacks some. The repertoire consists of fewer than 85,000 clones, with roughly 85% occurring once and the leading ten covering 0.75% to 0.85%. This TCR derives from an adult with an advanced solid tumor such as melanoma, head and neck, liver or kidney cancer. Specimen: CD4+ or CD8+ T cells sorted from blood, collected in a trial of the OX40 agonist ivuxolimab. The rearrangement uses TRBV7-6 and TRBJ2-5; weak D call: TRBD2 (6 bases). CDR3 sequence: CASSLVGGEPQYF. CDR3 sequence (DNA): TGTGCCAGCAGCTTAGTCGGCGGGGAGCCCCAGTACTTC.